These 8 T cell receptor beta chains share one sample of origin, sequenced in a study of T cells after yellow fever vaccination. TCRdb recomputed calls from the 5' RACE reads with MiXCR, one row per CDR3 protein. Of about 13,000 distinct CDR3 sequences listed, 4.9% are singletons. The sample here was PBMCs, either bulk or a sorted T-cell subset (CD4+, CD8+, memory, or dextramer-sorted; not recorded which), taken 45 days after the yellow fever booster vaccination. These receptors originate from a man aged 30 to 45 who received the YFV17D yellow fever vaccine.

This clonotype was recorded at least ten times. V and J are TRBV27 and TRBJ2-3; 11 bases align to TRBD2. The germline gives CDR1 MNHEY, CDR2 SMNVEV (reference sequence). The CDR3 is 16 residues long. The ends lost 4 bases at V and 6 bases at J; junction bases unmatched: 9. The CDR3 is CASSWETSGNVDTQYF. The CDR3 bases are TGTGCCAGCAGTTGGGAGACTAGCGGGAATGTGGATACGCAGTATTTT.

The sample holds many counts of this clonotype. The chain employs TRBV27 and TRBJ1-1; D perhaps matches TRBD1 (6 bases). The CDR3 spans 13 residues. Per germline, CDR1 MNHEY and CDR2 SMNVEV (reference sequence). V lost 5 bases and J lost 1, with 8 bases in between. The CDR3 nucleotides are TGTGCCAGCAGTGTGACAGGGAACACTGAAGCTTTCTTT. Its translation is CASSVTGNTEAFF.

This clonotype was detected ten times or more. The V gene is TRBV7-2, the J gene TRBJ2-6; no clear D gene. This CDR3 spans 16 amino acids. In germline, CDR1 is SGHTA, CDR2 FQGNSA. V dropped 1 base and J dropped 2 bases, with 9 bases sitting between them. CDR3 amino acids: CASSLGVLPGANVLTF. In nucleotides, the CDR3 is TGTGCCAGCAGCTTAGGCGTTCTACCTGGGGCCAACGTCCTGACTTTC.

At least ten counts were recorded for this clonotype. This chain connects TRBV2 to TRBJ1-1; D is uncertain. The CDR3 consists of 12 residues. With 8 bases removed from V and 6 bases from J, the gap between germline ends came to 13 bases. CDR1 is SNHLY, CDR2 FYNNEI, per germline. The CDR3 region is CASHPSRAEAFF. The CDR3 DNA sequence: TGTGCCAGCCATCCGAGCCGGGCTGAAGCTTTCTTT. The complete variable domain, with remaining parts taken from reference TRBV2 and TRBJ1-1, reads EPEVTQTPSHQVTQMGQEVILRCVPISNHLYFYWYRQILGQKVEFLVSFYNNEISEKSEIFDDQFSVERPDGSNFTLKIRSTKLEDSAMYFCASHPSRAEAFFGQGTRLTVV.

This clonotype has a count of ten or more. The chain carries TRBV25-1 and TRBJ2-3; unclear D gene. V gave up 6 bases and J gave up 10 bases, with 11 bases separating them. Germline CDR1 and CDR2: MGHDK and SYGVNS. The CDR3 sequence is 11 residues long. For the CDR3, the DNA is TGTGCCAGCAGCCTGACGTGGGCGCAGTATTTT. Encoded protein: CASSLTWAQYF.

This clonotype was seen repeatedly, ten times or more. The V gene is TRBV20-1, the J gene TRBJ2-7; 11 bases match TRBD2. Germline loops: CDR1 DFQATT, CDR2 SNEGSKA (reference sequence). V shed 6 bases, J shed 2 bases, and the junction held 6 bases outside the gene matches. The CDR3 loop spans 14 amino acids. The CDR3: CSARTSGPPYEQYF. In DNA form, the CDR3 reads TGCAGTGCAAGGACTAGCGGGCCTCCCTACGAGCAGTACTTC.

This clonotype was found many times. This chain links TRBV6-5 with TRBJ2-1; D is possibly TRBD1 or TRBD2 (5 bases each). The CDR3 covers 15 residues. Trimming shortened V by 6 bases and J by 2 bases, and 14 bases separated the two germline ends. The germline gives CDR1 MNHEY, CDR2 SVGAGI. The CDR3 DNA reads TGTGCCAGCAGCTATTCAGGGAGACCCTACAATGAGCAGTTCTTC. Translating gives CASSYSGRPYNEQFF.

This clonotype came up many times. The chain combines TRBV5-5 with TRBJ2-7; no clear D. This CDR3 has 17 residues. The germline V and J ends were trimmed by 4 bases and 2 bases, with 22 bases remaining between them. From germline, CDR1 is SGHKS and CDR2 YYEKEE (reference sequence). This CDR3 reads CASSQVGSAVGTYEQYF. In DNA form, the CDR3 reads TGTGCCAGCAGCCAGGTCGGATCCGCTGTGGGCACCTACGAGCAGTACTTC.